This T cell receptor beta chain originates from a study of blood T cells in healthy people across ages. Study results and caveats: Considered underestimates were the diversity estimates obtained from one million T cells. A roughly linear fall in TCR beta diversity per million T cells was seen with increasing age.

As to this clonotype: Its specificity is unknown.

A sample-barcoded 5' primer and a J-beta primer mix were used in a second PCR of about 6 to 12 cycles. TCRdb recomputed calls from the 5' RACE reads with MiXCR, one row per CDR3 protein. Of some 1,000,000 distinct CDR3 sequences in the sample, about 23% are singletons; the top ten hold approximately 0.7%. The V segment lost 6 bases and the J segment 6 bases; nucleotides outside the gene matches: 6. CDR1 is MNHEY and CDR2 is SMNVEV in the germline V gene (reference sequence). This CDR3 has 14 residues. The same sample was also used in a study of T cells of mothers and their children. From that report: The authors used all extracted RNA for cDNA synthesis, at about 1.6 ug per 15 ul. A slight, non-significant increase in overlap was found for related mother-child pairs relative to unrelated pairs.

The clonotype comes from a girl aged 2-10 years in good health. Material for sequencing was blood. V usage is TRBV27 and J usage is TRBJ2-7, with TRBD2 matching 12 bases. The CDR3: CASRARLAGVEQYF. The CDR3 DNA sequence: TGTGCCAGCAGAGCCAGACTAGCGGGGGTCGAGCAGTACTTC.